The text below deals with one T cell receptor (beta chain). Measured with immunoSEQ multiplex PCR; TCRdb has only the in-frame clones, and not every one. The sample carries fewer than 300,000 clones, 85% to 90% recorded once. Cohort assignment relied on participant-reported clinical history. The data were obtained in a study of blood T cell repertoires in COVID-19. The CDR3 sequence is 16 residues long. Trimming cost V 6 bases and J 1 base, with 16 bases left between them. Germline CDR1 reads SNHLY; CDR2 reads FYNNEI. The rearrangement links TRBV2 to TRBJ1-5; no definite D call. Sequences were obtained from PBMCs or T cells enriched from blood (not recorded which). The TCR originated in a man between 18 and 29 years old who had recovered from COVID-19. As DNA, the CDR3 is TGTGCCAGCAGCCGAGAGGGCAGCCTGAGCAATCAGCCCCAGCATTTT. Its protein is CASSREGSLSNQPQHF.